This T cell receptor beta chain came from a study of response to subunit inactivated influenza vaccine. The table lists this clonotype with a few counts. This CDR3 has 14 amino acids. The V and J ends lost 0 bases and 4 bases respectively, with 8 bases between them. Germline V gene sequence: CDR1 MNHEY, CDR2 SMNVEV (reference sequence). A single record per CDR3 protein comes from TCRdb applying MiXCR to the RT-PCR reads. The data hold approximately 530,000 distinct CDR3 sequences, with about 7.6% observed a single time. This clonotype originated in a man aged 50 to 69 who received an inactivated influenza vaccine. V gene TRBV27 combines with J gene TRBJ2-3; D remains ambiguous. The sample here was PBMCs from blood, taken less than 25 months after vaccination. In DNA, the CDR3 is TGTGCCAGCAGTTTATCCCCGCAGGCAGATACGCAGTATTTT. Translation gives CASSLSPQADTQYF.